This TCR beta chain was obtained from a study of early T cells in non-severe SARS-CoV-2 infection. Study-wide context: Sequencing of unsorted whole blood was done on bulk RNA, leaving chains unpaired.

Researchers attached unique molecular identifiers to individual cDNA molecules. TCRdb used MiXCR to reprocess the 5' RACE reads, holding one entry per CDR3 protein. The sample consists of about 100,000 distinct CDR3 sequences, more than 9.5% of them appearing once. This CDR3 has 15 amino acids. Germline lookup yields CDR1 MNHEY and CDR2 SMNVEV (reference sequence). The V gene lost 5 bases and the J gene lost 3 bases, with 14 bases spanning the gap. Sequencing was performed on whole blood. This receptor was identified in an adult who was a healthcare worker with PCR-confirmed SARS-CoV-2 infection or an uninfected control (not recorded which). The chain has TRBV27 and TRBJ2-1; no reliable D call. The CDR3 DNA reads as TGTGCCAGCAGTCCCCCTGGGCAGGTCTACAATGAGCAGTTCTTC. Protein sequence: CASSPPGQVYNEQFF.